These 15 T cell receptor beta chains came from one sample sequenced in a study of graft-versus-host responses after intestinal transplantation (dated by TCRdb to about 2021). The library was generated by the immunoSEQ multiplex PCR assay. This immuneACCESS table, as held by TCRdb, lists in-frame sequences with V and J called but not all clones. Of the missing ones, under half trace to an unresolved V gene in checked studies; the others have no known cause. The sample table holds around 54,000 clones, of which about 89% were seen once. The ten top clones hold over 4.5% of the sample. The source was PBMCs, collected about 93 weeks after intestinal transplant. The receptors were sampled from a human patient who received an intestinal transplant, so some T cells may come from the graft donor.

V and J are TRBV21-1 and TRBJ2-6; the DNA was not compared with TRBD2, the D call given in the table. TRBV21-1 is a recognized pseudogene. The CDR3 extends over 18 amino acids. DNA for the CDR3: TGTGCCAGCAGTCTCGTACGAACACGGGAGCCTGGGGCCAACGTCCTGACTTTC. Its protein product is CASSLVRTREPGANVLTF.

The chain carries TRBV5-5 and TRBJ1-2; D is perhaps TRBD1 (5 bases). The CDR3 runs 15 residues. Germline V gene lookup returns CDR1 SGHKS and CDR2 YYEKEE (reference sequence). The germline V and J ends were trimmed by 2 bases and 2 bases, with 13 bases remaining between them. The CDR3 coding sequence is TGTGCCAGCAGCTTTAGCGACAGAACCAACTATGGCTACACCTTC. Protein product: CASSFSDRTNYGYTF.

The rearrangement joins TRBV11-2 to TRBJ1-4, with TRBD1 as a possible D gene (6 bases). The CDR3 has 16 residues. Per germline, CDR1 SGHAT and CDR2 FQNNGV. V was pared by 5 bases and J by 1 base, with 14 bases between. The CDR3 sequence is CASSPTYRETNEKLFF. CDR3 nucleotide sequence: TGTGCCAGCAGCCCAACCTACAGGGAAACTAATGAAAAACTGTTTTTT. The entire variable domain, with the rest obtained from reference TRBV11-2 and TRBJ1-4, is as follows: EAGVAQSPRYKIIEKRQSVAFWCNPISGHATLYWYQQILGQGPKLLIQFQNNGVVDDSQLPKDRFSAERLKGVDSTLKIQPAKLEDSAVYLCASSPTYRETNEKLFFGSGTQLSVL.

The chain links TRBV14 to TRBJ2-1; the D gene could be TRBD1 or TRBD2 (6 bases each). This CDR3 comprises 12 residues. Trimming cost V 1 base and J 15 bases, with 13 bases left between them. Per the germline V gene, CDR1 is SGHDN and CDR2 is FVKESK. This chain's CDR3 is CASSQAGAPLFF. CDR3 in DNA: TGTGCCAGCAGCCAAGCGGGGGCCCCACTGTTCTTC.

The chain couples TRBV4-2 to TRBJ2-3; D may match TRBD1 or TRBD2 (5 bases each). There are 13 residues in the CDR3. The V gene lost 5 bases and the J gene lost 2 bases, with 8 bases spanning the gap. CDR1 is LGHNA and CDR2 is YNFKEQ in the germline V gene. The CDR3 nucleotides read TGTGCCAGCAGCTGGGACGTCACAGATACGCAGTATTTT. Its translation is CASSWDVTDTQYF.

V is TRBV18 and J is TRBJ2-3; D is unresolved. The CDR3 totals 14 residues. V was cut by 0 bases and J by 9 bases, with 13 bases left in between. Germline assignment: CDR1 KGHSH and CDR2 LQKENI. CDR3 DNA sequence: TGTGCCAGCTCACCACCTTTTGATCTCCGGACGCAGTATTTT. It specifies CASSPPFDLRTQYF.

This clone turned up a few times. This CDR3 reads CASSLPSGYEQYF. Here the CDR3 DNA reads TGTGCCAGCAGCTTGCCTAGCGGCTACGAGCAGTACTTC. The rearrangement joins TRBV7-9 to TRBJ2-7; 7 bases fit TRBD2. The CDR3 loop spans 13 amino acids. Germline V gene sequence: CDR1 SEHNR, CDR2 FQNEAQ (reference sequence). After removal of 3 bases from V and 3 bases from J, the junction contained 2 bases not matched to a gene.

In its sample, this clone was seen once. The chain is built from TRBV7-2 and TRBJ2-3; possible D gene TRBD2, 6 bases. Germline V CDR1 and CDR2: SGHTA, FQGNSA. Trimming cost V 5 bases and J 2 bases, with 14 bases left between them. This CDR3 comprises 15 residues. CDR3 in amino acids: CASSLWTTVTDTQYF. The CDR3, as DNA: TGTGCCAGCAGCCTATGGACTACCGTCACAGATACGCAGTATTTT.

The gene calls are TRBV5-1 and TRBJ1-5, with D unclear. Germline-derived CDR1 and CDR2 are SGHRS and YFSETQ. This CDR3 is 13 amino acids long. V gave up 3 bases and J gave up 5 bases, with 9 bases separating them. CDR3 in DNA: TGCGCCAGCAGCTCCATTCCCGATCAGCCCCAGCATTTT. As protein: CASSSIPDQPQHF.

This chain joins TRBV6-6 and TRBJ1-6; no reliable D call. This CDR3 is built from 13 residues. Germline CDR1 MNHNY, CDR2 SVGAGI (reference sequence). Trimming removed 6 bases at V and 8 bases at J, with 11 bases between. For the CDR3, the DNA is TGTGCCAGCAGCCCGGTCAGTGATTCACCCCTCCACTTT. Translating gives CASSPVSDSPLHF.

The rearrangement links TRBV27 to TRBJ1-2; D is perhaps TRBD1 (6 bases). Trimming shortened V by 2 bases and J by 4 bases, and 14 bases separated the two germline ends. Germline-derived CDR1 and CDR2 are MNHEY and SMNVEV (reference sequence). The CDR3 has 15 amino acids. This CDR3 reads CASSLNQGKLYGYTF. CDR3 in DNA: TGTGCCAGCAGTTTAAACCAGGGGAAGCTCTATGGCTACACCTTC.

V and J are TRBV9 and TRBJ2-2; 9 positions match TRBD2. The CDR3 extends over 16 amino acids. The trim removed 0 bases at V and 2 bases at J, leaving 2 bases unmatched. Germline V lookup: CDR1 SGDLS, CDR2 YYNGEE. CDR3 coding DNA: TGTGCCAGCAGCGTAGAACTAGCGGGTAACACCGGGGAGCTGTTTTTT. Its protein is CASSVELAGNTGELFF.

This CDR3 reads CASSLEGESYNEQFF. In DNA, the CDR3 is TGTGCCAGCAGCTTGGAGGGAGAATCCTACAATGAGCAGTTCTTC. The chain combines TRBV5-5 with TRBJ2-1, with D possibly matching TRBD2 (5 bases). V lost 0 bases, J lost 1 base, and 8 bases lay in between. Germline values: CDR1 SGHKS, CDR2 YYEKEE (reference sequence). The CDR3 is made up of 15 amino acids.

V gene TRBV7-9 combines with J gene TRBJ1-1; TRBD1 is a possible D gene (5 bases). Trimming pared 5 bases from V and 1 base from J, leaving 11 bases between. CDR3 length equals 14 residues. The germline CDR1 and CDR2 sequences are SEHNR and FQNEAQ (reference sequence). In DNA, the CDR3 is TGTGCCAGCAGCCCCCAGGGAGGGAACACTGAAGCTTTCTTT. Translation: CASSPQGGNTEAFF.

The chain uses TRBV6-1 and TRBJ2-3; 11 nucleotides align to TRBD2. Trimming cost V 0 bases and J 3 bases; bases outside gene matches: 5. Germline assignment: CDR1 MNHNS and CDR2 SASEGT. CDR3 length equals 17 residues. CDR3 sequence: CASSEAIAGGRTDTQYF. The DNA for the CDR3 is TGTGCCAGCAGTGAAGCGATAGCGGGGGGGCGTACAGATACGCAGTATTTT.